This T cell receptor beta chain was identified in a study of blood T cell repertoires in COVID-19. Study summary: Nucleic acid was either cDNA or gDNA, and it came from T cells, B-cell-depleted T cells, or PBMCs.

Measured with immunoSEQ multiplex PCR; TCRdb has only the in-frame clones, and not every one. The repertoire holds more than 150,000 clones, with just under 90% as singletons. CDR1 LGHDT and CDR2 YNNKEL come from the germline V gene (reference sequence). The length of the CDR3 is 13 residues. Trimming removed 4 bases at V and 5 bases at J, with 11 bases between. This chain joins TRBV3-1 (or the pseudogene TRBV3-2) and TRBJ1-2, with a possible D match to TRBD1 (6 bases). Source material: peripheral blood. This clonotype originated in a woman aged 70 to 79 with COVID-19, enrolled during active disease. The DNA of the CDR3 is TGTGCCAGCAGCCTAAAGGGGGGGTATGGCTACACCTTC. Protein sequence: CASSLKGGYGYTF.